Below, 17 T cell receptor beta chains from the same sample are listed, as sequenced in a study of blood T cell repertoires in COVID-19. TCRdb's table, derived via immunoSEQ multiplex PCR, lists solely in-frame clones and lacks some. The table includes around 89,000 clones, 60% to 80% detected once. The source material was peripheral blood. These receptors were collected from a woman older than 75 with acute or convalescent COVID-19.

In DNA form, the CDR3 reads TGCGCCAGCAGCTGGGGGGACAGGCAAACCTACGAGCAGTACTTC. Its protein is CASSWGDRQTYEQYF. The gene calls are TRBV5-1 and TRBJ2-7; TRBD1 agrees at 8 bases. CDR1 is SGHRS and CDR2 is YFSETQ in the germline V gene. Trimming at V came to 3 bases and at J to 2 bases, leaving 7 bases not matched to a gene. The CDR3 covers 15 residues.

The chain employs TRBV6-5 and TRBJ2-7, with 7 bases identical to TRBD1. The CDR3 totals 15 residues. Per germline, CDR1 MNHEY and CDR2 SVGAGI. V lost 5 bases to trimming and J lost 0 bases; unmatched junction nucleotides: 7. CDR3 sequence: CASSPTGTDSYEQYF. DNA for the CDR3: TGTGCCAGCAGTCCCACCGGGACAGACTCCTACGAGCAGTACTTC.

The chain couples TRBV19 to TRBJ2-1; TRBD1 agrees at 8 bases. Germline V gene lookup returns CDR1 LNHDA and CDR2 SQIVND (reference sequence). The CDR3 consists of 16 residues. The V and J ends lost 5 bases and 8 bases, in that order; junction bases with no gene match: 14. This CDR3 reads CASSPEGQGAQDEQFF. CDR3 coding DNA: TGTGCCAGTAGTCCAGAGGGGCAGGGGGCGCAAGATGAGCAGTTCTTC.

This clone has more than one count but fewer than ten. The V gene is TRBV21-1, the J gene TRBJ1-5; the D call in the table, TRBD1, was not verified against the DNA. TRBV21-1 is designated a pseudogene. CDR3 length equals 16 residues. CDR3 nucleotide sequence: TGTGCCAGCAGCGCGACAGGGCGATATAGCAATCAGCCCCAGCATTTT. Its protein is CASSATGRYSNQPQHF.

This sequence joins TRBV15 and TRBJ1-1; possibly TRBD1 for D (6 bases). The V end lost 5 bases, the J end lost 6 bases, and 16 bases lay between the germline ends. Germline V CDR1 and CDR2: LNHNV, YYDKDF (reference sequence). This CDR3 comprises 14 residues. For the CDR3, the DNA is TGTGCCACCAGCCGAGGGGGGGAGAGGGCTGAAGCTTTCTTT. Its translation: CATSRGGERAEAFF.

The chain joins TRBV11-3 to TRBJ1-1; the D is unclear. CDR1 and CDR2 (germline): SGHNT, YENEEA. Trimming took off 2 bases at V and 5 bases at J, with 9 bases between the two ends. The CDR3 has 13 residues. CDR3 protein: CASSLQSGTEAFF. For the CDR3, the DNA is TGTGCCAGCAGCTTACAGTCGGGAACTGAAGCTTTCTTT. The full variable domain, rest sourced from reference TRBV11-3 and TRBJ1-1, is EAGVVQSPRYKIIEKKQPVAFWCNPISGHNTLYWYLQNLGQGPELLIRYENEEAVDDSQLPKDRFSAERLKGVDSTLKIQPAELGDSAVYLCASSLQSGTEAFFGQGTRLTVV.

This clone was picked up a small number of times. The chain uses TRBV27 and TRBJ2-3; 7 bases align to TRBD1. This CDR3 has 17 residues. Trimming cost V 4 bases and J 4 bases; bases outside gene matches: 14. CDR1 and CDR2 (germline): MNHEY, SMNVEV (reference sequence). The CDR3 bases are TGTGCCAGCAGTTCTCAAGCTCGGGACAGATACCCAGATACGCAGTATTTT. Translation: CASSSQARDRYPDTQYF.

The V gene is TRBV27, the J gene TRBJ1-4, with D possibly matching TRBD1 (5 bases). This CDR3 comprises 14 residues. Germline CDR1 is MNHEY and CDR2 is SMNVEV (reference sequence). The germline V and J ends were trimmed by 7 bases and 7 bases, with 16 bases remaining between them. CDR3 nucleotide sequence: TGTGCCAGCACCACCGGGCAGGGAAGTGAAAAACTGTTTTTT. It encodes CASTTGQGSEKLFF. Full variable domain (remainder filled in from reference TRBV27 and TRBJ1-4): EAQVTQNPRYLITVTGKKLTVTCSQNMNHEYMSWYRQDPGLGLRQIYYSMNVEVTDKGDVPEGYKVSRKEKRNFPLILESPSPNQTSLYFCASTTGQGSEKLFFGSGTQLSVL.

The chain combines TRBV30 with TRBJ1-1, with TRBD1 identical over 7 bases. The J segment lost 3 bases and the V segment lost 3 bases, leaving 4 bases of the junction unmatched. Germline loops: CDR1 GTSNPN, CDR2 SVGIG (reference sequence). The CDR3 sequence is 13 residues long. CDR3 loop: CAWSQQGDTEAFF. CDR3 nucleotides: TGTGCCTGGAGCCAGCAGGGGGACACTGAAGCTTTCTTT.

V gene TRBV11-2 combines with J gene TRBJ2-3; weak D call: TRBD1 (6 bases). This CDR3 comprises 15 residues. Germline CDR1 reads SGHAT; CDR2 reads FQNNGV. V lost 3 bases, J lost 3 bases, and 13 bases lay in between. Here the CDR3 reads CASSFRTASTDTQYF. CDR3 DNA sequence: TGTGCCAGCAGCTTCCGGACAGCCTCAACAGATACGCAGTATTTT.

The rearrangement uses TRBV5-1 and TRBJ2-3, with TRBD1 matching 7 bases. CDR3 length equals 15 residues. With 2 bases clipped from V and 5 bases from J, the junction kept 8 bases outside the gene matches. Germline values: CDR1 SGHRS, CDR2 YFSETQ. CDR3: CASSLGGPPEDTQYF. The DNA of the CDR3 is TGCGCCAGCAGCTTAGGGGGCCCTCCTGAAGATACGCAGTATTTT.

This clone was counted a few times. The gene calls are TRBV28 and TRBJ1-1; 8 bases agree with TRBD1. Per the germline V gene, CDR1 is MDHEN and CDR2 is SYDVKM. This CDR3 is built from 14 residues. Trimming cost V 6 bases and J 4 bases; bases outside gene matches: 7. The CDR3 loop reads CASSPQGAFTEAFF. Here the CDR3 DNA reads TGTGCCAGCAGCCCCCAGGGGGCTTTCACTGAAGCTTTCTTT.

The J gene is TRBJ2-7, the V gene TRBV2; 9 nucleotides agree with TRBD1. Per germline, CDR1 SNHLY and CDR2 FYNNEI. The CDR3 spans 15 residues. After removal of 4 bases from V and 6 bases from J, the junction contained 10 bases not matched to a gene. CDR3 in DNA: TGTGCCAGCAGTGTAAAGACCGGGACAGGGCGCGAGCAGTACTTC. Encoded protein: CASSVKTGTGREQYF.

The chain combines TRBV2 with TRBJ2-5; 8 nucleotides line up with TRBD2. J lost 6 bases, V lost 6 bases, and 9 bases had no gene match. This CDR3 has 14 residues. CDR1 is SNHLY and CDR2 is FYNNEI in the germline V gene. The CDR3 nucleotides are TGTGCCAGCAGCGGGGGGGCCCTTATGCAGACCCAGTACTTC. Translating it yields CASSGGALMQTQYF.

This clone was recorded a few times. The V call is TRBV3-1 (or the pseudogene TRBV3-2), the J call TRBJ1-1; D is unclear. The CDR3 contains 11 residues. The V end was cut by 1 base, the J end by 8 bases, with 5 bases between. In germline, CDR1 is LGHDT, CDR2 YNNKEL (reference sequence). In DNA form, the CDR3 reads TGTGCCAGCAGCCAAGCTAAGGAAGCTTTCTTT. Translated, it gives CASSQAKEAFF.

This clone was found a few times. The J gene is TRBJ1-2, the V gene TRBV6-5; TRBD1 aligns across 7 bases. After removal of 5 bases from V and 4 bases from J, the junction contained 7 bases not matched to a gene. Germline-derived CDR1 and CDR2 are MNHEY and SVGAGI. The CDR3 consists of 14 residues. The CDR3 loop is CASSNRGRIYGYTF. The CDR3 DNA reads TGTGCCAGCAGTAATAGGGGGCGCATCTATGGCTACACCTTC.

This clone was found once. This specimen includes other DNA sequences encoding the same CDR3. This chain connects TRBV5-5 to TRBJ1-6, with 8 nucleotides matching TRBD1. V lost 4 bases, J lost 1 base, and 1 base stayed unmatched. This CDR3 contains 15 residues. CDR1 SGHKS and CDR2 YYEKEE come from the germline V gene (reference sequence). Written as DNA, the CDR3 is TGTGCCAGCAGCGACAGGGGTTCCTATAATTCACCCCTCCACTTT. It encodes CASSDRGSYNSPLHF.